This T cell receptor (beta chain) emerged from a study of siplizumab effects on memory and regulatory T cells. Details on this clone: What it binds is not known.

Notes on the study in general: Mapping to unstimulated subsets was achieved for only a minor fraction of alloreactive clones. The average Treg-derived proportion among mappable alloreactive CD4+ clones was 65% to 75% with siplizumab versus roughly 30% in controls. Proliferating siplizumab-culture Tregs lacked confirmation of suppressive function. Naive T cells appeared more diverse than memory cells and seemed to be major alloresponse contributors.

This table comes from immunoSEQ multiplex PCR, and its TCRdb copy is limited to in-frame clones, with some not included. The sample yields some 110,000 clones, approximately 94% seen once. This CDR3 contains 17 residues. Per germline, CDR1 WNHNN and CDR2 SYGVQD (reference sequence). With 1 base removed from V and 2 bases from J, the gap between germline ends came to 17 bases. This chain connects TRBV10-1 to TRBJ1-1; TRBD1 is a possible D gene (6 bases). The clonotype comes from a human donor in good health. Sequenced material: non-Treg CD4+ T cells sorted from blood. The CDR3 DNA reads TGCGCCAGCAGTGAGTTGCAGCCGGGGGCTTCCAACACTGAAGCTTTCTTT. Its translation is CASSELQPGASNTEAFF.